Presented here are 14 T cell receptor beta chains from one specimen sequenced in a study of cytomegalovirus exposure and HLA in healthy donors. 60 Vbeta and 13 Jbeta primers were used in PCR. Repertoires were generated with immunoSEQ multiplex PCR, while TCRdb's copy carries only in-frame clones and drops some. The sample lists approximately 100,000 clones, about 75% occurring once. Sequencing used PBMCs. The receptors stem from a man in his fifties or sixties in good health and CMV-seropositive.

The chain combines TRBV2 with TRBJ1-3; D is undetermined. V dropped 1 base and J dropped 5 bases, with 6 bases sitting between them. Germline CDR1 SNHLY, CDR2 FYNNEI. There are 13 residues in the CDR3. Here the CDR3 DNA reads TGTGCCAGCAGTGAAGGCCCTAGAAACACCATATATTTT. It translates to CASSEGPRNTIYF.

The genes are TRBV11-2 and TRBJ2-1; D is undetermined. The CDR3 loop spans 12 amino acids. Trimming removed 5 bases from V and 7 bases from J, with 9 bases in between. CDR1 and CDR2 from the germline V gene are SGHAT and FQNNGV. CDR3 DNA sequence: TGTGCCAGCAGCCCGACTTGGAATGAGCAGTTCTTC. It encodes CASSPTWNEQFF.

The chain has TRBV4-2 and TRBJ2-3, with 8 bases matching TRBD2. Per the germline V gene, CDR1 is LGHNA and CDR2 is YNFKEQ. This CDR3 is 15 amino acids long. J lost 6 bases, V lost 4 bases, and 9 bases had no gene match. CDR3 amino acids: CASSPRSGGGDTQYF. The CDR3 DNA reads as TGTGCCAGCAGCCCGCGGAGCGGGGGCGGTGATACGCAGTATTTT.

The CDR3, as DNA: TGTGCCACGGAGGGGGCTCGGAGCAATCAGCCCCAGCATTTT. Translating gives CATEGARSNQPQHF. The chain combines TRBV10-3 with TRBJ1-5; 7 nucleotides agree with TRBD1. The CDR3 is 14 residues long. Looked up from germline, CDR1 is ENHRY and CDR2 is SYGVKD. Trimming at V came to 10 bases and at J to 1 base, leaving 7 bases not matched to a gene.

This sequence joins TRBV5-6 and TRBJ1-1; maybe TRBD1 (6 bases). Trimming shortened V by 3 bases and J by 3 bases, and 21 bases separated the two germline ends. The CDR3 spans 17 residues. CDR1 is SGHDT and CDR2 is YYEEEE in the germline V gene. The CDR3 nucleotides read TGTGCCAGCAGCTCTTCCCACGGGGGGCTTGGCGACACTGAAGCTTTCTTT. Its protein product is CASSSSHGGLGDTEAFF.

A few counts support this clone. CDR3 sequence (DNA): TGTGCCAGCAGAGGAGGGGGCAGGGAAAAACTGTTTTTT. It codes for CASRGGGREKLFF. The genes are TRBV6-1 and TRBJ1-4, with 7 positions matching TRBD1. The CDR3 consists of 13 residues. J was trimmed by 8 bases and V by 6 bases; bases with no gene match: 6. In germline, CDR1 is MNHNS, CDR2 SASEGT.

The chain recombines TRBV7-9 with TRBJ2-7; D is perhaps TRBD1 (6 bases). Trimming took off 3 bases at V and 0 bases at J, with 9 bases between the two ends. Germline-derived CDR1 and CDR2 are SEHNR and FQNEAQ (reference sequence). The CDR3 contains 14 residues. The CDR3 protein is CASSFQGSSYEQYF. The DNA for the CDR3 is TGTGCCAGCAGCTTTCAGGGGAGCTCCTACGAGCAGTACTTC.

This clone occurred a few times. The genes are TRBV5-4 and TRBJ2-5, with D hard to call. The CDR3 totals 13 residues. Germline CDR1 and CDR2: SGHNT and YYREEE (reference sequence). The germline V and J ends were trimmed by 4 bases and 5 bases, with 12 bases remaining between them. This CDR3 is CASSVVPSETQYF. CDR3 DNA sequence: TGTGCCAGCAGCGTCGTCCCCTCGGAGACCCAGTACTTC.

The CDR3: CASSLTGENEKLFF. In DNA form, the CDR3 reads TGTGCCAGCAGCTTAACAGGGGAGAATGAAAAACTGTTTTTT. The V call is TRBV6-4, the J call TRBJ1-4; 7 bases are a match to TRBD1. V trimming: 6 bases; J trimming: 5 bases; junction bases outside the gene matches: 6. Germline assignment: CDR1 MRHNA and CDR2 SNTAGT. This CDR3 comprises 14 residues.

The genes are TRBV7-9 and TRBJ2-7; 7 bases match TRBD1. Germline V CDR1 and CDR2: SEHNR, FQNEAQ (reference sequence). Trimming took 0 bases from V and 2 from J; bases not matched to a gene: 1. CDR3 size: 14 residues. The CDR3 sequence is CASSLAGGPYEQYF. The DNA for the CDR3 is TGTGCCAGCAGCTTAGCAGGGGGCCCCTACGAGCAGTACTTC.

The rearrangement links TRBV7-9 to TRBJ2-5; D might be TRBD2 (7 bases). V lost 11 bases, J lost 5 bases, and 15 bases lay in between. Per the germline V gene, CDR1 is SEHNR and CDR2 is FQNEAQ (reference sequence). The CDR3 is made up of 12 amino acids. The CDR3 loop reads CAGRGASETQYF. In nucleotides, the CDR3 is TGTGCCGGCCGGGGGGCTTCGGAGACCCAGTACTTC.

The rearrangement uses TRBV14 and TRBJ1-1, with no clear D. Looked up from germline, CDR1 is SGHDN and CDR2 is FVKESK. The CDR3 is 16 amino acids. V lost 0 bases and J lost 3, with 14 bases in between. The CDR3 coding sequence is TGTGCCAGCAGCCAAGATAGGAAGGAGACGGACACTGAAGCTTTCTTT. Translating it yields CASSQDRKETDTEAFF.

This chain joins TRBV10-1 and TRBJ2-3; the match to TRBD2 covers 9 bases. Germline CDR1 and CDR2: WNHNN and SYGVQD (reference sequence). The V segment lost 0 bases and the J segment 6 bases; nucleotides outside the gene matches: 7. CDR3 length: 16 residues. The CDR3, as DNA: TGCGCCAGCAGTGAGTCAGGGCGGGGGGGCCCGGATACGCAGTATTTT. Its protein is CASSESGRGGPDTQYF.

V and J are TRBV29-1 and TRBJ2-4, with D possibly being TRBD1 (6 bases). The CDR3 is 14 amino acids. CDR1 and CDR2 from the germline V gene are SQVTM and ANQGSEA. V lost 5 bases to trimming and J lost 0 bases, with 11 bases between them. The CDR3 region is CSVIDRLAKNIQYF. The CDR3 DNA follows: TGCAGCGTTATCGACAGGCTAGCCAAAAACATTCAGTACTTC. Looking up the rest from reference TRBV29-1 and TRBJ2-4 gives the full variable domain: SAVISQKPSRDICQRGTSLTIQCQVDSQVTMMFWYRQQPGQSLTLIATANQGSEATYESGFVIDKFPISRPNLTFSTLTVSNMSPEDSSIYLCSVIDRLAKNIQYFGAGTRLSVL.